Given below is one TCR beta chain in context. Its antigen is currently unknown. The sample is drawn from a study of STAT5B mutations in CD4+ large granular lymphocyte leukemia. Study conclusions and caveats: Main leukemic clonotypes were patient-specific, but about 26% appeared at low frequency elsewhere.

This CDR3 comprises 13 residues. Germline V gene data show CDR1 as ENHRY and CDR2 as SYGVKD. V was trimmed by 3 bases and J by 2 bases, leaving 8 bases between them. The method was immunoSEQ multiplex PCR; TCRdb's version includes in-frame clones alone and lacks a portion of them. The sample holds around 20,000 clones; 82% are singletons and the top ten take 8.6%. The chain is built from TRBV10-3 and TRBJ2-7, with D possibly called TRBD1 or TRBD2 (5 bases each). The clonotype comes from a human donor in good health. What was sequenced was CD4+ T cells from blood buffy coats. The CDR3 sequence: CAISERDAYEQYF. The CDR3 DNA follows: TGTGCCATCAGTGAAAGGGACGCCTACGAGCAGTACTTC.